This T cell receptor (beta chain) emerged from a study of T-cell memory formation after mild COVID-19. Background on the study: Largely donor-specific TCR clusters were found. Points from the study as a whole: The study found balanced CD4/CD8 in clones contracting day 15 to 85 and a CD4+ lean in later expanders. The study detected some responding clones in pre-infection memory, suggesting cross-reactive memory joined.

TCRdb reprocessed the 5' RACE reads with MiXCR, giving one entry per CDR3 protein. The top ten clones hold around 13% of a sample with 540,000 or so distinct CDR3 sequences, roughly 22% of them seen once. Turning to this clonotype: Antigen: not known.

Specimen: PBMCs or a T cell subset sorted from them (not recorded which). The receptor's source is an adult woman who had mild COVID-19 (a few samples of this study predate the infection). Cell type and time point are not known.

This CDR3 reads CASRSQGYTEAFF. In nucleotides, the CDR3 is TGCGCCAGCAGAAGCCAGGGTTACACTGAAGCTTTCTTT. This chain connects TRBV5-1 to TRBJ1-1, with D perhaps matching TRBD1 (5 bases). V lost 5 bases and J lost 3, with 11 bases in between. Germline V lookup: CDR1 SGHRS, CDR2 YFSETQ. The CDR3 extends over 13 amino acids.